Presented here are 10 T cell receptor beta chains from one specimen sequenced in a study of neurological immune-mediated disorders. TCRdb analysed the 5' RACE reads with MiXCR anew, one entry per CDR3 protein. This sample yields approximately 47,000 distinct CDR3 sequences, of which roughly 13% are seen a single time; approximately 10% belongs to the top ten. Indicated time point: longitudinal time-point 3. Sequenced sample: PBMCs. All receptors come from a man younger than 40 in good health.

Ten or more counts support this clonotype. The chain carries TRBV12-3 or TRBV12-4 and TRBJ2-1; 11 nucleotides match TRBD2. The CDR3 spans 13 residues. V lost 7 bases to trimming and J lost 9 bases; unmatched junction nucleotides: 5. The CDR3: CASTLAGGGEQFF. The CDR3 nucleotides read TGTGCCAGCACATTAGCGGGAGGGGGTGAGCAGTTCTTC.

In regard to this clonotype: This may come from a read error, since a much larger clone is one base off. J is TRBJ2-1 and V is TRBV7-2, with a weak D call TRBD2 (5 bases). CDR3 length: 13 amino acids. Germline-derived CDR1 and CDR2 are SGHTA and FQGNSA. The CDR3 coding sequence is TGTGTCAGCAGCCCGGAGGTTTACAATGAGCAGTTCTTC. As protein: CVSSPEVYNEQFF.

This clonotype was found many times. This chain uses TRBV5-1 with TRBJ2-2; 8 nucleotides line up with TRBD1. The V segment lost 0 bases and the J segment 2 bases; nucleotides outside the gene matches: 6. Per germline, CDR1 SGHRS and CDR2 YFSETQ. The CDR3 covers 17 residues. CDR3 loop: CASSLAGTGANTGELFF. As DNA, the CDR3 is TGCGCCAGCAGCTTGGCCGGGACAGGTGCCAACACCGGGGAGCTGTTTTTT. The full variable domain, rest sourced from reference TRBV5-1 and TRBJ2-2, is KAGVTQTPRYLIKTRGQQVTLSCSPISGHRSVSWYQQTPGQGLQFLFEYFSETQRNKGNFPGRFSGRQFSNSRSEMNVSTLELGDSALYLCASSLAGTGANTGELFFGEGSRLTVL.

This clonotype was picked up many times. The chain has TRBV20-1 and TRBJ2-1; TRBD2 agrees at 7 bases. Germline V gene lookup returns CDR1 DFQATT and CDR2 SNEGSKA (reference sequence). The trim removed 0 bases at V and 5 bases at J, leaving 7 bases unmatched. The CDR3 is made up of 15 amino acids. Here the CDR3 reads CSARDNAGVHNEQFF. The CDR3 coding sequence is TGCAGTGCTAGAGATAACGCGGGAGTCCACAATGAGCAGTTCTTC.

This clonotype appeared many times. The V and J genes are TRBV7-2 and TRBJ2-3, with 10 bases that match TRBD2. Trimming removed 2 bases from V and 3 bases from J; junction bases left unmatched: 14. The germline gives CDR1 SGHTA, CDR2 FQGNSA. There are 19 residues in the CDR3. CDR3 protein: CASSLQLLAGERSTDTQYF. The CDR3 region has the DNA TGTGCCAGCAGCTTACAACTCCTAGCGGGAGAGAGGTCGACAGATACGCAGTATTTT. Full variable domain (outside the CDR3, taken from reference TRBV7-2 and TRBJ2-3): GAGVSQSPSNKVTEKGKDVELRCDPISGHTALYWYRQSLGQGLEFLIYFQGNSAPDKSGLPSDRFSAERTGGSVSTLTIQRTQQEDSAVYLCASSLQLLAGERSTDTQYFGPGTRLTVL.

This clonotype occurred many times. The chain recombines TRBV5-1 with TRBJ2-1; D gene unclear. From germline, CDR1 is SGHRS and CDR2 YFSETQ. The CDR3 runs 15 residues. The germline V and J ends were trimmed by 4 bases and 5 bases, with 16 bases remaining between them. CDR3 residues: CASSRSVSLNNEQFF. CDR3 DNA sequence: TGCGCCAGCAGCCGCAGTGTGTCTCTAAACAATGAGCAGTTCTTC. Combining the CDR3 with reference TRBV5-1 and TRBJ2-1 gives the whole variable domain KAGVTQTPRYLIKTRGQQVTLSCSPISGHRSVSWYQQTPGQGLQFLFEYFSETQRNKGNFPGRFSGRQFSNSRSEMNVSTLELGDSALYLCASSRSVSLNNEQFFGPGTRLTVL.

This clonotype appeared a single time. The chain is built from TRBV20-1 and TRBJ1-1, with D maybe TRBD1 (5 bases). CDR3 length: 13 residues. Germline V gives CDR1 DFQATT, CDR2 SNEGSKA (reference sequence). V was trimmed by 1 base and J by 12 bases, leaving 18 bases between them. The CDR3 bases are TGCAGTGCTAGAGCTGGGACCCAGCTATTCACTTTCTTT. Protein product: CSARAGTQLFTFF.

This clonotype was seen at least ten times. The germline gene is not matched at one end of the junction; a read error may be the cause. V usage is TRBV20-1 and J usage is TRBJ2-7, with 7 bases lining up with TRBD2. CDR3 size: 14 residues. Germline-derived CDR1 and CDR2 are DFQATT and SNEGSKA (reference sequence). The CDR3 reads CSAGERGLSYEQYF. In nucleotides, the CDR3 is TGCAGTGCTGGAGAGCGGGGCCTTTCCTACGAGCAGTACTTC.

Ten or more counts support this clonotype. The chain employs TRBV29-1 and TRBJ2-3; tentatively, D is TRBD2 (6 bases). The CDR3 runs to 13 residues. Germline V CDR1 and CDR2: SQVTM, ANQGSEA. Trimming took off 5 bases at V and 4 bases at J, with 13 bases between the two ends. CDR3 sequence (DNA): TGCAGCGTTTCGGGGGAAGGGGCAGATACGCAGTATTTT. Amino acid sequence: CSVSGEGADTQYF.

The chain links TRBV7-3 to TRBJ1-1; 7 positions agree with TRBD1. The ends lost 5 bases at V and 6 bases at J; junction bases unmatched: 12. The CDR3 is made up of 15 amino acids. Germline lookup yields CDR1 SGHTA and CDR2 FQGTGA. This CDR3 is CASSMTTGTVAEAFF. CDR3 nucleotide sequence: TGTGCCAGCAGCATGACGACAGGGACGGTCGCTGAAGCTTTCTTT.